One and the same sample provided the 32 T cell receptor beta chains below, sequenced in a study of identical twins. One entry per CDR3 protein, called by TCRdb with MiXCR from the 5' RACE reads. The table records around 230,000 distinct CDR3 sequences, around 10% of them present only once. The specimen was memory (CD45RO+) T cells sorted from blood. All receptors derive from a woman aged 18-30 years in good health.

This clonotype occurred many times. J is TRBJ1-3 and V is TRBV11-2, with D perhaps TRBD1 (6 bases). The CDR3 loop spans 17 amino acids. The germline V and J ends were trimmed by 5 bases and 7 bases, with 24 bases remaining between them. Germline-derived CDR1 and CDR2 are SGHAT and FQNNGV. The CDR3 protein is CASSRRLQGTGWNTIYF. The CDR3 nucleotides read TGTGCCAGCAGCCGTAGACTACAGGGCACAGGGTGGAACACCATATATTTT.

This clonotype was found a few times. This sequence joins TRBV16 and TRBJ2-5; no definite D call. This CDR3 contains 15 residues. Germline V gene lookup returns CDR1 KGHSY and CDR2 FQNENV. Trimming took off 0 bases at V and 0 bases at J, with 8 bases between the two ends. CDR3 amino acids: CASSQSEYHQETQYF. The DNA for the CDR3 is TGTGCCAGCAGCCAATCGGAGTACCACCAAGAGACCCAGTACTTC.

This clonotype was counted many times. The chain couples TRBV20-1 to TRBJ1-6, with 9 bases that match TRBD1. Germline V gene lookup returns CDR1 DFQATT and CDR2 SNEGSKA (reference sequence). After removal of 2 bases from V and 9 bases from J, the junction contained 8 bases not matched to a gene. This CDR3 region has 15 residues. CDR3 in DNA: TGCAGTGCTAGATCACGCGGACAGGGGAGTTCACCCCTCCACTTT. It yields the protein CSARSRGQGSSPLHF.

There are a few counts of this clonotype. The chain uses TRBV7-2 and TRBJ1-5; D call uncertain. Germline CDR1 SGHTA, CDR2 FQGNSA. The CDR3 has 13 residues. Deletions cut 5 bases from V and 3 bases from J, with 8 bases between. The CDR3 loop is CASSPGSNQPQHF. The DNA of the CDR3 is TGTGCCAGCAGCCCAGGATCCAATCAGCCCCAGCATTTT.

Many counts were recorded for this clonotype. The rearrangement uses TRBV7-2 and TRBJ1-5, with 9 bases identical to TRBD1. Germline V gene sequence: CDR1 SGHTA, CDR2 FQGNSA. The ends lost 3 bases at V and 1 base at J; junction bases unmatched: 4. This CDR3 region has 16 residues. The CDR3 is CASSFFDRGSNQPQHF. CDR3 in DNA: TGTGCCAGCAGCTTCTTCGACAGGGGGAGCAATCAGCCCCAGCATTTT.

This clonotype was counted a few times. V and J are TRBV6-1 and TRBJ1-1, with 7 positions matching TRBD1. V was clipped by 6 bases and J by 4 bases; unmatched bases: 5. The CDR3 contains 13 residues. From germline, CDR1 is MNHNS and CDR2 SASEGT. The CDR3 DNA follows: TGTGCCAGCAGAACAGGGGCGGTCACTGAAGCTTTCTTT. It is translated as CASRTGAVTEAFF.

This clonotype has more than one count but fewer than ten. The rearrangement links TRBV11-2 to TRBJ2-5; D ambiguous. CDR1 is SGHAT and CDR2 is FQNNGV in the germline V gene. Trimming cost V 1 base and J 0 bases, with 9 bases left between them. The CDR3 totals 15 residues. The CDR3 bases are TGTGCCAGCAGCTTAGGTGAGGCCGACCAAGAGACCCAGTACTTC. Residues: CASSLGEADQETQYF.

The chain carries TRBV7-2 and TRBJ2-3; D gene uncertain. Trimming shortened V by 1 base and J by 4 bases, and 9 bases separated the two germline ends. Germline V CDR1 and CDR2: SGHTA, FQGNSA. The CDR3 length is 14 residues. CDR3: CASSLGRKPDTQYF. CDR3 DNA sequence: TGTGCCAGCAGCTTAGGGAGAAAGCCAGATACGCAGTATTTT.

This clonotype has a count of ten or more. The chain employs TRBV11-2 and TRBJ2-1; the D is unclear. Trimming shortened V by 3 bases and J by 3 bases, and 21 bases separated the two germline ends. Germline V gene sequence: CDR1 SGHAT, CDR2 FQNNGV. The CDR3 is 18 amino acids. The CDR3 coding sequence is TGTGCCAGCAGCTTTAGAGGATCCTCTACCCTACACTACAATGAGCAGTTCTTC. This encodes CASSFRGSSTLHYNEQFF.

This clonotype has more than one count but fewer than ten. The gene calls are TRBV20-1 and TRBJ1-1; perhaps TRBD1 as D (6 bases). Trimming cost V 3 bases and J 2 bases, with 10 bases left between them. The CDR3 consists of 13 residues. Germline V gene data show CDR1 as DFQATT and CDR2 as SNEGSKA (reference sequence). The CDR3 DNA follows: TGCAGTGCTAGTAAGGGGGGAAACACTGAAGCTTTCTTT. It encodes CSASKGGNTEAFF.

The rearrangement joins TRBV10-3 to TRBJ2-2; 9 nucleotides agree with TRBD2. This CDR3 is built from 15 residues. CDR1 ENHRY and CDR2 SYGVKD come from the germline V gene. The trim removed 11 bases at V and 6 bases at J, leaving 13 bases unmatched. CDR3 residues: CAAYRNAGGAGELFF. CDR3 in DNA: TGTGCCGCGTATCGGAACGCGGGAGGGGCCGGGGAGCTGTTTTTT.

This clonotype was detected only a few times. The rearrangement links TRBV18 to TRBJ2-3, with D maybe TRBD2 (6 bases). From germline, CDR1 is KGHSH and CDR2 LQKENI. The CDR3 loop spans 15 amino acids. V lost 3 bases to trimming and J lost 3 bases, with 13 bases between them. DNA for the CDR3: TGTGCCAGCTCACCGGTGGCGGGGAAGACAGATACGCAGTATTTT. This sequence encodes CASSPVAGKTDTQYF.

As concerns this clonotype: The junction differs from germline at one of its ends, possibly a read error. This chain links TRBV6-6 with TRBJ2-7; D is undetermined. Per the germline V gene, CDR1 is MNHNY and CDR2 is SVGAGI (reference sequence). The CDR3 contains 10 residues. CDR3 residues: CAVGLRTLGF. The CDR3 nucleotides are TGTGCCGTAGGTCTCAGAACCCTGGGTTTC.

This sequence joins TRBV7-2 and TRBJ2-2; D gene unclear. CDR1 and CDR2 (germline): SGHTA, FQGNSA. The CDR3 is made up of 15 amino acids. Trimming removed 5 bases at V and 4 bases at J, with 14 bases between. The DNA for the CDR3 is TGTGCCAGCAGCCCCCAAGGCGGCGTCACCGGGGAGCTGTTTTTT. It specifies CASSPQGGVTGELFF. Filled out from reference TRBV7-2 and TRBJ2-2, the complete variable domain reads GAGVSQSPSNKVTEKGKDVELRCDPISGHTALYWYRQSLGQGLEFLIYFQGNSAPDKSGLPSDRFSAERTGGSVSTLTIQRTQQEDSAVYLCASSPQGGVTGELFFGEGSRLTVL.

The sample holds a few counts of this clonotype. The genes are TRBV6-5 and TRBJ1-5; no definite D call. The CDR3 is 14 residues long. Between the trimmed V and J ends, which lost 2 bases and 6 bases, there was a span of 11 bases. The germline CDR1 and CDR2 sequences are MNHEY and SVGAGI. CDR3 in amino acids: CASSYTEGGQPQHF. The DNA for the CDR3 is TGTGCCAGCAGTTACACCGAGGGAGGTCAGCCCCAGCATTTT.

This clonotype was recorded a few times. This chain links TRBV28 with TRBJ2-7; D may be TRBD1 (6 bases). V lost 10 bases and J 7 bases, leaving 23 bases between the germline ends. The CDR3 sequence is 14 residues long. Germline V gene lookup returns CDR1 MDHEN and CDR2 SYDVKM. The CDR3 DNA follows: TGTGCCACCTCACCTACAGGGCGATCAGGGGAGCAGTACTTC. It translates to CATSPTGRSGEQYF.

This clonotype was seen repeatedly, ten times or more. This chain uses TRBV24-1 with TRBJ2-2, with unresolved D. The CDR3 totals 13 residues. Germline V gene sequence: CDR1 KGHDR, CDR2 SFDVKD. Trimming took off 6 bases at V and 2 bases at J, with 6 bases between the two ends. CDR3 amino acids: CATSFGNTGELFF. DNA for the CDR3: TGTGCCACCAGTTTTGGCAACACCGGGGAGCTGTTTTTT.

This clonotype appeared a few times. V gene TRBV11-2 combines with J gene TRBJ2-1; 7 nucleotides align to TRBD2. Germline-derived CDR1 and CDR2 are SGHAT and FQNNGV. The J segment lost 9 bases and the V segment lost 4 bases, leaving 12 bases of the junction unmatched. The CDR3 contains 15 residues. CDR3 in amino acids: CASSSAGRRVGEQFF. The CDR3 DNA reads as TGTGCCAGCAGCTCAGCGGGGAGGCGGGTAGGTGAGCAGTTCTTC.

This clonotype was seen repeatedly, ten times or more. V and J are TRBV5-1 and TRBJ2-7; the match to TRBD2 covers 7 bases. CDR3 length: 16 residues. The germline CDR1 and CDR2 sequences are SGHRS and YFSETQ. The V segment lost 3 bases and the J segment 2 bases; nucleotides outside the gene matches: 11. This chain's CDR3 is CASSYSTAGVTYEQYF. Written as DNA, the CDR3 is TGCGCCAGCAGCTACTCTACCGCGGGGGTCACCTACGAGCAGTACTTC. The full variable domain, rest sourced from reference TRBV5-1 and TRBJ2-7, is KAGVTQTPRYLIKTRGQQVTLSCSPISGHRSVSWYQQTPGQGLQFLFEYFSETQRNKGNFPGRFSGRQFSNSRSEMNVSTLELGDSALYLCASSYSTAGVTYEQYFGPGTRLTVT.

This clonotype was detected many times. The rearrangement joins TRBV9 to TRBJ1-1; 7 nucleotides match TRBD1. Germline assignment: CDR1 SGDLS and CDR2 YYNGEE. Losses at the gene ends were 4 bases for V and 8 bases for J; bases not matched to a gene: 11. The CDR3 covers 14 residues. CDR3 sequence: CASSFSQGGQEAFF. CDR3 DNA: TGTGCCAGCAGCTTTAGTCAGGGGGGACAAGAAGCTTTCTTT.

The chain recombines TRBV20-1 with TRBJ1-2, with TRBD1 as a possible D gene (5 bases). Trimming took 5 bases from V and 4 from J, leaving 17 bases between them. The CDR3 consists of 14 residues. Germline V CDR1 and CDR2: DFQATT, SNEGSKA (reference sequence). The DNA for the CDR3 is TGCAGTGCTGCCGAGAGAGGGGTCGGCTATGGCTACACCTTC. Its translation: CSAAERGVGYGYTF.

This clonotype occurred a few times. This rearrangement joins TRBV6-5 to TRBJ1-6, with D unresolved. Deletions cut 2 bases from V and 6 bases from J, with 8 bases between. CDR1 is MNHEY, CDR2 SVGAGI, per germline. The CDR3 length is 14 residues. The CDR3 sequence is CASSYTNFNSPLHF. DNA of the CDR3: TGTGCCAGCAGTTACACTAATTTTAATTCACCCCTCCACTTT.

The sample holds a few counts of this clonotype. The chain has TRBV19 and TRBJ2-2; TRBD1 or TRBD2 may be the D gene (5 bases each). This CDR3 has 17 amino acids. V lost 5 bases and J 4 bases, leaving 20 bases between the germline ends. Germline-derived CDR1 and CDR2 are LNHDA and SQIVND (reference sequence). DNA of the CDR3: TGTGCCAGTAGTGCTACCGGGACCCCAGGACCCACCGGGGAGCTGTTTTTT. The encoded protein is CASSATGTPGPTGELFF.

This clonotype was counted only a few times. The chain couples TRBV12-3 or TRBV12-4 to TRBJ1-1; D might be TRBD1 (6 bases). CDR3 size: 14 residues. The ends were cut back, 1 base at V and 4 bases at J, with 10 bases in the middle. CDR3 sequence reads: CASSLGTGFTEAFF. The CDR3 DNA reads as TGTGCCAGCAGTTTAGGCACAGGGTTCACTGAAGCTTTCTTT.

This clonotype was counted ten times or more. V is TRBV12-3 or TRBV12-4 and J is TRBJ1-2, with TRBD1 as a possible D gene (5 bases). Trimming shortened V by 1 base and J by 4 bases, and 10 bases separated the two germline ends. The CDR3 consists of 14 residues. The CDR3 DNA reads as TGTGCCAGCAGTTTAGGGGGCAGCACCTATGGCTACACCTTC. Amino acids: CASSLGGSTYGYTF.

This clonotype came up many times. The chain carries TRBV6-1 and TRBJ1-2; 7 bases are shared with TRBD1. CDR1 and CDR2 (germline): MNHNS, SASEGT. V lost 5 bases to trimming and J lost 3 bases; unmatched junction nucleotides: 3. The CDR3 is 13 residues long. The CDR3 region is CASSPDRDYGYTF. CDR3 DNA sequence: TGTGCCAGCAGTCCCGACAGGGACTATGGCTACACCTTC.

There are a few counts of this clonotype. The chain carries TRBV11-2 and TRBJ2-3, with 10 bases that match TRBD2. This CDR3 is built from 16 residues. Germline V gene data show CDR1 as SGHAT and CDR2 as FQNNGV. The V and J ends lost 1 base and 5 bases, in that order; junction bases with no gene match: 6. The CDR3 sequence: CASSLVPSGGKDTQYF. Written as DNA, the CDR3 is TGTGCCAGCAGCTTAGTTCCTAGCGGGGGAAAAGATACGCAGTATTTT.

The chain couples TRBV27 to TRBJ2-2; D is tentatively TRBD1 or TRBD2 (7 bases each). CDR3 size: 14 residues. Trimming stripped 5 bases from V and 6 bases from J, with 13 bases between. Germline CDR1 and CDR2: MNHEY and SMNVEV (reference sequence). The CDR3 loop is CASSRGGGSGELFF. CDR3 DNA: TGTGCCAGCAGTAGGGGAGGGGGCTCCGGGGAGCTGTTTTTT.

Ten or more counts support this clonotype. CDR3 coding DNA: TGTGCCAGCAGCCTGGACAGGGACAAAGAGACCCAGTACTTC. It translates to CASSLDRDKETQYF. This chain joins TRBV7-8 and TRBJ2-5; 8 bases fit TRBD1. Looked up from germline, CDR1 is SGHVS and CDR2 is FQNEAQ. The ends lost 5 bases at V and 3 bases at J; junction bases unmatched: 5. CDR3 length equals 14 residues. The full variable domain, in which reference TRBV7-8 and TRBJ2-5 provide the parts outside the CDR3, is GAGVSQSPRYKVAKRGQDVALRCDPISGHVSLFWYQQALGQGPEFLTYFQNEAQLDKSGLPSDRFFAERPEGSVSTLKIQRTQQEDSAVYLCASSLDRDKETQYFGPGTRLLVL.

The chain has TRBV5-1 and TRBJ2-6; 8 bases are shared with TRBD1. The V and J ends lost 3 bases and 0 bases, in that order; junction bases with no gene match: 11. The CDR3 extends over 19 amino acids. The germline V gene has CDR1 SGHRS and CDR2 YFSETQ. The CDR3 here is CASSYLWTGRSSGANVLTF. In DNA form, the CDR3 reads TGCGCCAGCAGCTACCTATGGACAGGGCGAAGCTCTGGGGCCAACGTCCTGACTTTC.

This clonotype was seen at least ten times. The chain links TRBV6-1 to TRBJ2-1; D tentatively fits TRBD1 or TRBD2 (6 bases each). Looked up from germline, CDR1 is MNHNS and CDR2 is SASEGT. V was cut by 6 bases and J by 7 bases, with 19 bases left in between. CDR3 length equals 15 residues. Here the CDR3 reads CASRKGGGTRNEQFF. The CDR3 coding sequence is TGTGCCAGCAGAAAGGGGGGAGGTACAAGGAATGAGCAGTTCTTC.

This chain links TRBV4-3 with TRBJ2-4, with 8 bases matching TRBD1. The V segment lost 3 bases and the J segment 15 bases; nucleotides outside the gene matches: 13. The CDR3 has 14 residues. Germline V gene sequence: CDR1 LGHNA, CDR2 YSLEER. The CDR3 region has the DNA TGCGCCAGCAGCCAGAACGGACAGGGTAATCCCCGGTACTTC. It yields the protein CASSQNGQGNPRYF.